These T cell receptor beta chains were read from a single sample in a study of spatial heterogeneity in lung cancer. MiXCR, applied by TCRdb to the 5' RACE reads, yields one record per CDR3 protein. Of more than 65,000 distinct CDR3 sequences in the sample, about 8% were seen once. The sequencing here drew on PBMCs, taken at surgery. The receptors stem from a male donor with early-stage non-small cell lung cancer. Both conserved end residues are part of each CDR3. D genes are given only for firm matches. Part of the rows lack a size; the others show once, few, many or a class for expanded clones.

clone size: many
D gene: .
V gene: TRBV5-1
J gene: TRBJ2-3
CDR3 DNA: TGCGCCAGCAGCAGGGACGGTAACACAGATACGCAGTATTTT
CDR3 protein: CASSRDGNTDTQYF

clone size: .
D gene: .
V gene: TRBV12-3/TRBV12-4
J gene: TRBJ1-4
CDR3 DNA: TGTGCCAGCGGCTCAGGCACAACTAATGAAAAACTGTTTTTT
CDR3 protein: CASGSGTTNEKLFF

clone size: .
D gene: TRBD1
V gene: TRBV5-1
J gene: TRBJ2-7
CDR3 DNA: TGCGCCAGCAGCGACAGGGGCGTAGGAGACGAGCAGTACTTC
CDR3 protein: CASSDRGVGDEQYF

clone size: many
D gene: .
V gene: TRBV7-9
J gene: TRBJ1-1
CDR3 DNA: TGTGCCAGCAGCTTATCTGGGGCTGAAGCTTTCTTT
CDR3 protein: CASSLSGAEAFF

clone size: .
D gene: TRBD2
V gene: TRBV20-1
J gene: TRBJ2-7
CDR3 DNA: TGCAGTGCTAGAGAATCGGGTAGCGGGCGCTACGAGCAGTACTTC
CDR3 protein: CSARESGSGRYEQYF

clone size: few
D gene: TRBD2
V gene: TRBV7-9
J gene: TRBJ2-1
CDR3 DNA: TGTGCCAGCAGCTTAGAAGGTAGCGGGAGGGCCAAAATTTGGAATGAGCAGTTCTTC
CDR3 protein: CASSLEGSGRAKIWNEQFF

clone size: .
D gene: .
V gene: TRBV25-1
J gene: TRBJ1-3
CDR3 DNA: TGTGCCACCGCTAGCTCTGGAAACACCATATATTTT
CDR3 protein: CATASSGNTIYF

clone size: .
D gene: .
V gene: TRBV28
J gene: TRBJ2-5
CDR3 DNA: TGTGCCAGCAGCCATCGCCTGACTTACCAAGAGACCCAGTACTTC
CDR3 protein: CASSHRLTYQETQYF

clone size: many
D gene: .
V gene: TRBV10-3
J gene: TRBJ2-7
CDR3 DNA: TGTGCCATCAGCCCATGGGGGAATGCGCAGTACTTC
CDR3 protein: CAISPWGNAQYF

clone size: many
D gene: .
V gene: TRBV24-1
J gene: TRBJ2-3
CDR3 DNA: TGTGCCACCAGTGATGCCGCAGGAGACACAGATACGCAGTATTTT
CDR3 protein: CATSDAAGDTDTQYF

clone size: .
D gene: TRBD1
V gene: TRBV12-3/TRBV12-4
J gene: TRBJ1-1
CDR3 DNA: TGTGCCAGCAGTTTTGGGACAGGGGGCACTGAAGCTTTCTTT
CDR3 protein: CASSFGTGGTEAFF

clone size: .
D gene: TRBD2
V gene: TRBV24-1
J gene: TRBJ2-7
CDR3 DNA: TGTGCCACCAGTGACAAGACTAGCGGGAGGTCTTTATCTGGCGAGCAGTACTTC
CDR3 protein: CATSDKTSGRSLSGEQYF

clone size: .
D gene: .
V gene: TRBV20-1
J gene: TRBJ1-2
CDR3 DNA: TGCAGTGCTAGAGAAACCGTTAACTATGGCTACACCTTC
CDR3 protein: CSARETVNYGYTF

clone size: many
D gene: .
V gene: TRBV18
J gene: TRBJ2-2
CDR3 DNA: TGTGCCAGCTCACCGTTCGACGGTTCAGCCGGGGAGCTGTTTTTT
CDR3 protein: CASSPFDGSAGELFF

clone size: many
D gene: .
V gene: TRBV10-3
J gene: TRBJ1-1
CDR3 DNA: TGTGCCACCGAGGACGGGGGAATGAACACTGAAGCTTTCTTT
CDR3 protein: CATEDGGMNTEAFF

clone size: many
D gene: .
V gene: TRBV3-1
J gene: TRBJ2-3
CDR3 DNA: TGTGCCAGCGGGACGGGGGATACGCAGTATTTT
CDR3 protein: CASGTGDTQYF

clone size: many
D gene: .
V gene: TRBV24-1
J gene: TRBJ2-3
CDR3 DNA: TGTGCCACCACGCAGGAGGGCACAGATACGCAGTATTTT
CDR3 protein: CATTQEGTDTQYF

clone size: many
D gene: TRBD2
V gene: TRBV15
J gene: TRBJ2-5
CDR3 DNA: TGTGCCACCAGCAGACAGACTAGCGGGTACGAGACCCAGTACTTC
CDR3 protein: CATSRQTSGYETQYF

clone size: many
D gene: .
V gene: TRBV6-1
J gene: TRBJ1-1
CDR3 DNA: TGTGCCAGCACAGACGGGCGCGGGAACACTGAAGCTTTCTTT
CDR3 protein: CASTDGRGNTEAFF

clone size: .
D gene: .
V gene: TRBV3-1
J gene: TRBJ2-7
CDR3 DNA: TGTGCCAGCAGCCAAGACGTTAGAGAGCAGTACTTC
CDR3 protein: CASSQDVREQYF

clone size: few
D gene: .
V gene: TRBV7-9
J gene: TRBJ2-7
CDR3 DNA: TGTGCCAGCAGCTCGTCGGGGCACGAGCAGTACTTC
CDR3 protein: CASSSSGHEQYF

clone size: many
D gene: .
V gene: TRBV5-4
J gene: TRBJ1-2
CDR3 DNA: TGTGCCAGCAGCCCGGAAGGATTATATGGCTACACCTTC
CDR3 protein: CASSPEGLYGYTF

clone size: .
D gene: .
V gene: TRBV12-3/TRBV12-4
J gene: TRBJ1-2
CDR3 DNA: TGTGCCAGCACTCTTGGGGGCACAGAGATCGGCTACACCTTC
CDR3 protein: CASTLGGTEIGYTF

clone size: .
D gene: .
V gene: TRBV20-1
J gene: TRBJ1-5
CDR3 DNA: TGCAGTGCTAGAATGGCAGGGGCTGGCAATCAGCCCCAGCATTTT
CDR3 protein: CSARMAGAGNQPQHF

clone size: many
D gene: TRBD2
V gene: TRBV5-1
J gene: TRBJ2-1
CDR3 DNA: TGCGCCAGCAGCTTCTTTAGCGGGAGGGACAATGAGCAGTTCTTC
CDR3 protein: CASSFFSGRDNEQFF